Listed here is a single T cell receptor beta chain. This sample stems from a study of cytomegalovirus exposure and HLA in healthy donors. There are 14 residues in the CDR3. CDR1 and CDR2 (germline): SGHNT, YENEEA. With V trimmed by 5 bases and J by 2 bases, 5 bases remained unmatched. PCR was performed using 60 Vbeta and 13 Jbeta primers. The table came from immunoSEQ multiplex PCR; TCRdb's copy has only in-frame clones and leaves some out. This sample yields 100,000 to 150,000 clones, of which 70% to 85% are seen a single time; under 5% belongs to the top ten. Sequenced sample: PBMCs. The chain combines TRBV11-3 with TRBJ2-5; 7 bases map to TRBD2. The TCR was taken from a man in his forties or fifties in good health and CMV-seropositive. This CDR3 is CASSRAGSQETQYF. CDR3 sequence (DNA): TGTGCCAGCAGCCGAGCGGGGTCACAAGAGACCCAGTACTTC.